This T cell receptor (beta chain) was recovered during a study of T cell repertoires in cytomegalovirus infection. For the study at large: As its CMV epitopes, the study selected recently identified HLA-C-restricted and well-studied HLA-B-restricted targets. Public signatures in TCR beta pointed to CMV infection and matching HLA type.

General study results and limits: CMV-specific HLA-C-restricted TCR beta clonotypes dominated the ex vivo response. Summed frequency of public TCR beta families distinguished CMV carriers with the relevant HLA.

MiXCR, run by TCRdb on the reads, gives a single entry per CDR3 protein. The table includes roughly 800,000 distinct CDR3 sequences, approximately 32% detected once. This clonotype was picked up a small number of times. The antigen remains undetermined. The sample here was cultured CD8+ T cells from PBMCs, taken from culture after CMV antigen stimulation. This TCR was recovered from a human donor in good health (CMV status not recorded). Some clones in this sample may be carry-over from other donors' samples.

The CDR3 protein is CASSLNRGGAPTNNEQFF. The CDR3 bases are TGTGCCAGCAGCTTAAATCGAGGTGGGGCTCCTACTAACAATGAGCAGTTCTTC. The rearrangement uses TRBV7-6 and TRBJ2-1, with D possibly TRBD1 on 5 matching bases. Deletions cut 2 bases from V and 5 bases from J, with 22 bases between. Germline V gene data show CDR1 as SGHVS and CDR2 as FNYEAQ. CDR3 length equals 18 residues.